These 17 T cell receptor beta chains were sequenced from one sample in a study of long-term antiretroviral therapy in people with HIV (dated by TCRdb to between 2021 and 2024). Sequencing of the TRB variable region was done with the immunoSEQ hsTCRB v3.0 assay at survey level resolution. TCRdb took this table from immuneACCESS and kept in-frame rearrangements with V and J called. Such tables lack part of the clones; where checked against another copy, unresolved V genes explain under half of the gap, and the rest is unexplained. Counted in this sample were more than 35,000 clones; 80% to 85% of them appeared once. Of the sample, around 5% falls within the top ten clones. This material consisted of unsorted PBMCs, taken 1.5 years after starting antiretroviral therapy. Source of these receptors: a young man with HIV.

The CDR3 nucleotides are TGTGCCAGCAGCAATATCGATACGCAGTATTTT. Protein product: CASSNIDTQYF. The chain employs TRBV7-9 and TRBJ2-3; D not resolved. This CDR3 contains 11 residues. The V gene's germline CDR1 is SEHNR and CDR2 FQNEAQ (reference sequence). Deletions cut 5 bases from V and 6 bases from J, with 6 bases between.

V gene TRBV5-1 combines with J gene TRBJ1-1; D is perhaps TRBD1 (6 bases). The CDR3 loop spans 15 amino acids. In germline, CDR1 is SGHRS, CDR2 YFSETQ. V lost 2 bases and J 1 base, leaving 12 bases between the germline ends. The CDR3 region is CASSFLDRRNTEAFF. Here the CDR3 DNA reads TGCGCCAGCAGCTTCCTCGACAGGAGGAACACTGAAGCTTTCTTT.

The chain combines TRBV7-8 with TRBJ2-7; 10 bases agree with TRBD1. The junction had 7 bases not matched to a gene; V was cut back by 5 bases and J by 3 bases. Germline V gene data show CDR1 as SGHVS and CDR2 as FQNEAQ. The CDR3 is 15 amino acids. CDR3 nucleotide sequence: TGTGCCAGCAGCGTAACCGGGACAGGGGTCTACGAGCAGTACTTC. Protein: CASSVTGTGVYEQYF.

The V call is TRBV4-3, the J call TRBJ1-4, with D perhaps TRBD1 (6 bases). The germline V gene encodes CDR1 LGHNA and CDR2 YSLEER. The CDR3 covers 15 residues. The V and J ends lost 2 bases and 2 bases respectively, with 9 bases between them. The CDR3 region has the DNA TGCGCCAGCAGCCAATGGAGGGGGACTAATGAAAAACTGTTTTTT. Residues: CASSQWRGTNEKLFF.

The rearrangement joins TRBV5-1 to TRBJ2-1; TRBD2 matches 8 bases. Germline V gives CDR1 SGHRS, CDR2 YFSETQ. The CDR3 loop spans 14 amino acids. J was trimmed by 4 bases and V by 2 bases; bases with no gene match: 2. CDR3 coding DNA: TGCGCCAGCAGCTTCCGGGAGGGTTACAATGAGCAGTTCTTC. Translating gives CASSFREGYNEQFF.

The chain uses TRBV28 and TRBJ1-2, with no clear D. Germline V gives CDR1 MDHEN, CDR2 SYDVKM. V lost 5 bases and J 4 bases, leaving 11 bases between the germline ends. The CDR3 contains 13 residues. CDR3 nucleotide sequence: TGTGCCAGCAGTCTCGAAAACCCCTATGGCTACACCTTC. This encodes CASSLENPYGYTF.

The chain carries TRBV6-5 and TRBJ1-5; D unclear. The germline V gene encodes CDR1 MNHEY and CDR2 SVGAGI. Trimming pared 2 bases from V and 0 bases from J, leaving 2 bases between. This CDR3 is 13 amino acids long. The DNA for the CDR3 is TGTGCCAGCAGTTACAGTAGCAATCAGCCCCAGCATTTT. Amino acids: CASSYSSNQPQHF.

The chain is built from TRBV7-7 and TRBJ2-5, with a possible D match to TRBD2 (6 bases). From germline, CDR1 is SSHAT and CDR2 FNYEAQ (reference sequence). V lost 4 bases and J lost 5, with 11 bases in between. The CDR3 has 13 amino acids. The CDR3 is CASSWRAGETQYF. The CDR3 coding sequence is TGTGCCAGCAGCTGGCGGGCGGGGGAGACCCAGTACTTC.

The chain employs TRBV2 and TRBJ2-7, with TRBD2 matching 9 bases. Germline CDR1 SNHLY, CDR2 FYNNEI. There are 15 residues in the CDR3. V was pared by 0 bases and J by 6 bases, with 6 bases of the junction left unmatched. CDR3 DNA sequence: TGTGCCAGCAGTGAAGCGGGTCTAGCGGGACGCGAGCAGTACTTC. The encoded protein is CASSEAGLAGREQYF.

The chain combines TRBV29-1 with TRBJ2-5; tentatively, D is TRBD2 (5 bases). V shed 5 bases and J shed 6 bases, with 10 bases lying between them. CDR3 length: 11 amino acids. The germline CDR1 and CDR2 sequences are SQVTM and ANQGSEA. The CDR3 region is CSVTGYKTQYF. In nucleotides, the CDR3 is TGCAGCGTTACGGGGTATAAGACCCAGTACTTC.

CDR3 region: CASSLEAGGDEKLFF. CDR3 coding DNA: TGTGCCAGCAGCTTGGAGGCCGGTGGGGATGAAAAACTGTTTTTT. The chain couples TRBV11-2 to TRBJ1-4; D is unresolved. Per the germline V gene, CDR1 is SGHAT and CDR2 is FQNNGV. The CDR3 has 15 amino acids. The V and J ends lost 3 bases and 6 bases respectively, with 14 bases between them.

This clone was detected only a few times. The chain employs TRBV27 and TRBJ2-7, with unresolved D. This CDR3 has 14 residues. Germline assignment: CDR1 MNHEY and CDR2 SMNVEV (reference sequence). Trimming cost V 5 bases and J 5 bases, with 16 bases left between them. The CDR3 nucleotides are TGTGCCAGCAGTCCTTACCCTATGGGTGACGAGCAGTACTTC. Residues: CASSPYPMGDEQYF.

The rearrangement links TRBV10-1 to TRBJ1-1; 9 bases map to TRBD1. The ends lost 2 bases at V and 8 bases at J; junction bases unmatched: 6. Germline loops: CDR1 WNHNN, CDR2 SYGVQD (reference sequence). CDR3 length equals 14 residues. CDR3: CASSETGGAEEAFF. Here the CDR3 DNA reads TGCGCCAGCAGTGAGACAGGGGGCGCCGAAGAAGCTTTCTTT.

This clone came up a few times. The chain couples TRBV2 to TRBJ2-1; D uncertain. The CDR3 has 13 residues. The germline gives CDR1 SNHLY, CDR2 FYNNEI. The germline V and J ends were trimmed by 4 bases and 9 bases, with 13 bases remaining between them. The CDR3 DNA sequence: TGTGCCAGCAGTGGCCCCCGATCAGGTGAGCAGTTCTTC. As protein: CASSGPRSGEQFF.

The chain couples TRBV5-1 to TRBJ2-2; 7 bases fit TRBD1. The trim removed 4 bases at V and 10 bases at J, leaving 10 bases unmatched. The germline gives CDR1 SGHRS, CDR2 YFSETQ. The CDR3 is 14 residues long. CDR3 protein: CASSHQGVVVELFF. The DNA for the CDR3 is TGCGCCAGCAGCCATCAGGGGGTCGTCGTGGAGCTGTTTTTT.

This clone was picked up one time. This sequence joins TRBV19 and TRBJ2-1, with D possibly TRBD1 on 5 matching bases. The V gene lost 2 bases and the J gene lost 16 bases, with 15 bases spanning the gap. Germline V gene sequence: CDR1 LNHDA, CDR2 SQIVND (reference sequence). CDR3 size: 12 residues. CDR3 sequence: CASSISRENFFF. CDR3 DNA sequence: TGTGCCAGTAGTATAAGCAGGGAAAATTTCTTCTTC. The variable domain in full, with the rest retrieved from reference TRBV19 and TRBJ2-1, is DGGITQSPKYLFRKEGQNVTLSCEQNLNHDAMYWYRQDPGQGLRLIYYSQIVNDFQKGDIAEGYSVSREKKESFPLTVTSAQKNPTAFYLCASSISRENFFFGPGTRLTVL.

This clone has only a few counts. V is TRBV7-2 and J is TRBJ2-5; D gene unclear. This CDR3 comprises 15 residues. Trimming took 1 base from V and 1 from J, leaving 10 bases between them. Germline CDR1 reads SGHTA; CDR2 reads FQGNSA. CDR3 in amino acids: CASSLGGTPQETQYF. CDR3 in DNA: TGTGCCAGCAGCTTAGGGGGTACTCCCCAAGAGACCCAGTACTTC. The full variable domain, its missing parts supplied by reference TRBV7-2 and TRBJ2-5, is GAGVSQSPSNKVTEKGKDVELRCDPISGHTALYWYRQSLGQGLEFLIYFQGNSAPDKSGLPSDRFSAERTGGSVSTLTIQRTQQEDSAVYLCASSLGGTPQETQYFGPGTRLLVL.